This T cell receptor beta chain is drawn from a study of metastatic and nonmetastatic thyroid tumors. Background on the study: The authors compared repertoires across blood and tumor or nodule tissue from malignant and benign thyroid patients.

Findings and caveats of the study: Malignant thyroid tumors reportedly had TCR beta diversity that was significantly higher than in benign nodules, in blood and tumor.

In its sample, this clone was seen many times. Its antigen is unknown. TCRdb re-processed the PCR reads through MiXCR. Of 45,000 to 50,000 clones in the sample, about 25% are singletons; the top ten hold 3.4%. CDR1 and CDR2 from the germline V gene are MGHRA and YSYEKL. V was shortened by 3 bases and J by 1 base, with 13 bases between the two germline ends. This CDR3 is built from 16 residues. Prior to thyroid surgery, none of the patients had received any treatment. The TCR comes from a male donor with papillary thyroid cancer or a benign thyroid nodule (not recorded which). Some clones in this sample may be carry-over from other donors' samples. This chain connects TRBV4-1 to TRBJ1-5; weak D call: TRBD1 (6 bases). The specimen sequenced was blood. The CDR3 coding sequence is TGCGCCAGCAGCCAGAACCAAGGACAGAGCAATCAGCCCCAGCATTTT. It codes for CASSQNQGQSNQPQHF.